This TCR beta chain was identified in a study of beta chain features in type 1 diabetes. The CDR3 extends over 16 amino acids. Germline CDR1 is GTSNPN and CDR2 is SVGIG (reference sequence). The V segment lost 4 bases and the J segment 0 bases; nucleotides outside the gene matches: 5. Study-level points and caveats: Patients' naive, central memory and Treg TCRB repertoires seemed closer to one another than those of healthy donors.

Since all of the isolated RNA was reverse transcribed, expressed TCRB transcripts were what got sequenced. The read count averaged roughly 3.5 million across naive, central memory and regulatory T cell samples. Some clones are missing from TCRdb's copy, which holds only in-frame ones; the method was immunoSEQ multiplex PCR. The sample has 200,000 to 250,000 clones, around 26% seen once; the top ten hold 3.5% to 4%. The collection from each donor was one heparinised blood draw averaging about 116 mL. CD4+ cells of the naive, central memory, regulatory and stem cell-like memory types were sorted via CD45RO/CCR7/CD25/CD127/CD95/CD27. As concerns this clone: Antigen specificity is unknown.

The chain joins TRBV30 to TRBJ2-6, with 8 bases that match TRBD1. The sample taken for sequencing was central memory CD4+ T cells from blood. This TCR was recovered from a man younger than 45 in good health. In DNA form, the CDR3 reads TGTGCCTGGACCGGGACAGGCCCCTCTGGGGCCAACGTCCTGACTTTC. Translation gives CAWTGTGPSGANVLTF.